The clone carrying this TCR beta chain was observed many times. Its specificity is unknown. From the 5' RACE reads, TCRdb called clonotypes with MiXCR, one entry per CDR3 protein. The sample lists 450,000 or so distinct CDR3 sequences, more than 13% occurring once. The source of the sample is a study of identical twins. Findings and caveats of the study: A cross-sectional statistical analysis, not follow-up of the same donors, supported the conclusions. Excess sharing by twins proved weaker in beta out-of-frame sequences.

This CDR3 is 19 amino acids long. In germline, CDR1 is SGDLS, CDR2 YYNGEE. Losses at the gene ends were 4 bases for V and 3 bases for J; bases not matched to a gene: 12. These data were also reused for a study on yellow fever vaccine responses in identical twins. That study reports: Twins reportedly had a vaccine T cell response that seemed partly convergent, partly personalized.

The sequencing sample was made of CD4+ T cells sorted from blood. The J gene is TRBJ2-2, the V gene TRBV9, with TRBD2 matching over 13 bases. This clonotype was obtained from a woman aged 18-29 years in good health. CDR3 protein: CASSPNTGLAGDYTGELFF. CDR3 in DNA: TGTGCCAGCAGCCCAAATACAGGACTAGCGGGGGATTACACCGGGGAGCTGTTTTTT.